This passage covers 13 T cell receptor beta chains from one sample sequenced in a study of T cell responses to AZD1222 COVID-19 vaccine. Assay: immunoSEQ multiplex PCR; the TCRdb copy retains only in-frame clones and omits some. The sample contains around 140,000 clones, 85% to 95% of which appear only once. Specimen: peripheral blood, collected on day 0 of AZD1222 vaccination. The source of these receptors is an adult in good health.

The chain recombines TRBV11-2 with TRBJ2-7; TRBD1 aligns across 9 bases. Trimming removed 6 bases from V and 5 bases from J; junction bases left unmatched: 8. The CDR3 length is 14 residues. Germline values: CDR1 SGHAT, CDR2 FQNNGV. CDR3 nucleotide sequence: TGTGCCAGCAGAGAAAGGACAGGGGCCCACGAGCAGTACTTC. Amino acids: CASRERTGAHEQYF.

The chain joins TRBV28 to TRBJ1-6, with TRBD1 identical over 8 bases. The CDR3 runs to 15 residues. Germline V CDR1 and CDR2: MDHEN, SYDVKM. Unmatched junction bases numbered 3, after V lost 2 bases and J lost 6 bases. In DNA, the CDR3 is TGTGCCAGCAGTTTACGAACAGGGGGTAATTCACCCCTCCACTTT. Its protein product is CASSLRTGGNSPLHF.

The V call is TRBV5-1, the J call TRBJ2-7; 8 bases map to TRBD1. V shed 4 bases and J 3 bases; nucleotides not matched to a gene: 3. There are 13 residues in the CDR3. The germline V gene encodes CDR1 SGHRS and CDR2 YFSETQ. The CDR3 coding sequence is TGCGCCAGCAGCCCCGACAGGGGCTACGAGCAGTACTTC. This encodes CASSPDRGYEQYF.

V is TRBV6-5 and J is TRBJ2-7; TRBD1 is a possible D gene (6 bases). Germline-derived CDR1 and CDR2 are MNHEY and SVGAGI. Trimming took 7 bases from V and 5 from J, leaving 21 bases between them. The CDR3 is 15 amino acids. The CDR3 spells CASIRGSRSWDEQYF. The CDR3 nucleotides are TGTGCCAGCATCAGGGGCAGTAGGTCGTGGGACGAGCAGTACTTC.

The J gene is TRBJ1-2, the V gene TRBV11-2; D is possibly TRBD1 (5 bases). CDR1 is SGHAT and CDR2 is FQNNGV in the germline V gene. The CDR3 loop spans 15 amino acids. V lost 1 base to trimming and J lost 4 bases, with 13 bases between them. The DNA for the CDR3 is TGTGCCAGCAGCTTAGGACAGACCCCGAGCTATGGCTACACCTTC. Its translation is CASSLGQTPSYGYTF. Full variable domain (missing parts from reference TRBV11-2 and TRBJ1-2): EAGVAQSPRYKIIEKRQSVAFWCNPISGHATLYWYQQILGQGPKLLIQFQNNGVVDDSQLPKDRFSAERLKGVDSTLKIQPAKLEDSAVYLCASSLGQTPSYGYTFGSGTRLTVV.

This chain connects TRBV7-9 to TRBJ1-5; D not certain. The CDR3 has 12 amino acids. The germline V gene encodes CDR1 SEHNR and CDR2 FQNEAQ (reference sequence). Trimming stripped 3 bases from V and 7 bases from J, with 7 bases between. This CDR3 reads CASSLLTQPQHF. Written as DNA, the CDR3 is TGTGCCAGCAGCTTGTTAACCCAGCCCCAGCATTTT.

V usage is TRBV7-6 and J usage is TRBJ2-3; TRBD1 aligns across 7 bases. The CDR3 consists of 15 residues. The ends lost 2 bases at V and 4 bases at J; junction bases unmatched: 6. From germline, CDR1 is SGHVS and CDR2 FNYEAQ. CDR3 amino acids: CASSLIGGKADTQYF. In DNA form, the CDR3 reads TGTGCCAGCAGCTTAATAGGGGGCAAGGCAGATACGCAGTATTTT.

Turning to this clone: This sample also contains other DNA sequences that code for the same CDR3. V usage is TRBV12-3 or TRBV12-4 and J usage is TRBJ2-1; D uncertain. Trimming cost V 1 base and J 6 bases, with 7 bases left between them. This CDR3 has 13 residues. CDR3 protein: CASSLGLFNEQFF. CDR3 coding DNA: TGTGCCAGCAGTTTAGGACTTTTCAATGAGCAGTTCTTC.

The genes are TRBV9 and TRBJ2-3, with TRBD2 matching 8 bases. Germline V gene data show CDR1 as SGDLS and CDR2 as YYNGEE. The V and J ends lost 0 bases and 1 base, in that order; junction bases with no gene match: 1. This CDR3 contains 15 residues. DNA of the CDR3: TGTGCCAGCAGCGTAGGAGCGGGGGGCACAGATACGCAGTATTTT. It translates to CASSVGAGGTDTQYF.

The chain uses TRBV27 and TRBJ2-3; perhaps TRBD2 as D (6 bases). This CDR3 spans 16 amino acids. The germline V gene encodes CDR1 MNHEY and CDR2 SMNVEV (reference sequence). Trimming pared 6 bases from V and 3 bases from J, leaving 19 bases between. The CDR3 nucleotides read TGTGCCAGCAGCCACCGGCGGGGAGTAGGGACAGATACGCAGTATTTT. Translation gives CASSHRRGVGTDTQYF.

The chain uses TRBV11-2 and TRBJ2-1; 8 bases are a match to TRBD2. The CDR3 has 16 residues. V gave up 5 bases and J gave up 4 bases; unmatched junction bases: 10. Germline assignment: CDR1 SGHAT and CDR2 FQNNGV. The CDR3 DNA follows: TGTGCCAGCAGCCTATCGGGGGGGGCCTCATACAATGAGCAGTTCTTC. Protein sequence: CASSLSGGASYNEQFF.

The chain is built from TRBV18 and TRBJ2-7; TRBD1 aligns across 8 bases. Germline CDR1 is KGHSH and CDR2 is LQKENI. V shed 4 bases and J 2 bases; nucleotides not matched to a gene: 10. The CDR3 runs 16 residues. The CDR3 nucleotides read TGTGCCAGCTCACAGCGCGGACAGGGTATTACCTACGAGCAGTACTTC. Its protein is CASSQRGQGITYEQYF.

The gene calls are TRBV4-1 and TRBJ1-1; D gene uncertain. V was shortened by 0 bases and J by 4 bases, with 9 bases between the two germline ends. Looked up from germline, CDR1 is MGHRA and CDR2 is YSYEKL. This CDR3 has 14 amino acids. In nucleotides, the CDR3 is TGCGCCAGCAGCCAAGAACCGGGTATCACTGAAGCTTTCTTT. Translating it yields CASSQEPGITEAFF.